This paragraph covers one T cell receptor (beta chain) sequence. This clone was seen once. Its antigen target is currently unknown. No base quality values were provided; no much bigger clone lies one nucleotide off. Participants in the prospective study were enrolled through a virtual design, were aged roughly 18 to 100 years, and lived in approximately 25 United States geographic areas. In the prospective study, participants were assigned to cohorts based on the clinical history participants reported in a screening survey and a study questionnaire. A participant counted as exposed if, within 2 weeks of entering the study, that participant had been in contact with someone who had a PCR-confirmed or clinician-diagnosed COVID-19 case. In the prospective study, whole blood, serum and a nasopharyngeal or oropharyngeal swab were collected from each participant by mobile phlebotomists. Prospective study participants could optionally give additional blood draws and questionnaires over an approximately 2-month period. Before DNA extraction, blood samples from the prospective study were shipped at room temperature or frozen.

This entry comes from a study of blood T cell repertoires in COVID-19 (TCRdb year 2020). Turning to the overall study: Samples from collaborators originated in the United States, Italy and Spain and spanned both the acute and convalescent phases of COVID-19. The material from the prospective study consisted of cDNA or gDNA derived from T cells, B-cell-depleted T cells, or PBMCs. The dataset comprised deeply sampled blood TCRbeta repertoires from subjects exposed to, actively infected with, or recovered from COVID-19. The repertoires were made available in a free public database intended to serve as a resource for research on the immune response to SARS-CoV-2. Samples were obtained from the ongoing ImmuneRACE study (first 160 participants) and from over 1,000 subjects provided by 6 global collaborators. Sample metadata almost always included a de-identified subject ID, COVID-19 status, age in years and sex. HLA class I and class II types, where available, came from metadata supplied by the sample provider rather than from assay-based typing. Points the paper makes about the study in general: The amount of clinical and demographic metadata varied by source and participant and was provided uncurated.

TCRbeta CDR3 regions were amplified from genomic DNA by means of the immunoSEQ Assay, a bias-controlled multiplex PCR. Under the source paper's analysis protocol: Within the assay, amplification of reference gene primers was used to estimate how many nucleated cells each sample contained. To quantify the absolute abundance of each unique TCRbeta CDR3 rearrangement, sequence reads were collapsed and filtered. Productive Simpson clonality was computed per sample as the square root of Simpson's diversity index over productive rearrangements. Entries here come from immuneACCESS through TCRdb and include only in-frame sequences with V and J called. Some clones fail to appear in such tables; in the studies checked, an unresolved V gene covers under half of the shortfall, and the cause of the remainder is unknown. From that table come the V and J calls and clone size; the DNA was used to work out D and trimming. Here the sample has fewer than 350,000 clones; 85% to 95% occur a single time. The ten largest clones add up to about 3% of the sample.

Between the V and J ends, shortened by 4 bases and 3 bases respectively, the junction contains 14 bases. The CDR3 runs 14 residues from the cysteine to the phenylalanine. The DNA shown is the 42-base CDR3, in frame from base 1. Per the germline V gene, SGHDT is the CDR1 and YYEEEE is the CDR2. This receptor was taken from a man in his forties or fifties who had been exposed to COVID-19. Sequenced input: PBMCs or T cells enriched from blood (not recorded which). This chain is built from TRBV5-6 and TRBJ2-7; no D gene can be assigned with confidence. The CDR3 reads as follows: CASSGWITDYEQYF. The bases are TGTGCCAGCAGCGGTTGGATAACAGACTACGAGCAGTACTTC.